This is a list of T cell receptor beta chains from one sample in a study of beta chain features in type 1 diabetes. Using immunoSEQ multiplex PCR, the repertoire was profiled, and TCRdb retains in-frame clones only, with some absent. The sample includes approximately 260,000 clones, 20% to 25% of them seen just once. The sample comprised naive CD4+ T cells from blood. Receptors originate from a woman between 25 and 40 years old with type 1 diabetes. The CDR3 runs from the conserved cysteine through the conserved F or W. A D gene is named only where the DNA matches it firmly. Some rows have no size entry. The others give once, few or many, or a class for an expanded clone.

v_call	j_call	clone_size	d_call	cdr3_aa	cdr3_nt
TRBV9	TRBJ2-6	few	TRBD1	CASSGRTGRFSGANVLTF	TGTGCCAGCAGCGGAAGGACAGGGCGGTTCTCTGGGGCCAACGTCCTGACTTTC
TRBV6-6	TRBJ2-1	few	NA	CASRDLGTAPYNEQFF	TGTGCCAGCAGGGACCTAGGGACTGCTCCCTACAATGAGCAGTTCTTC
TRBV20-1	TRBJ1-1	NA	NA	CSAVRQTEAFF	TGCAGTGCTGTGAGACAGACCGAAGCTTTCTTT
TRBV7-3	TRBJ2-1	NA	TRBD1	CASSSTGELNEQFF	TGTGCCAGCAGCTCGACAGGGGAACTCAATGAGCAGTTCTTC
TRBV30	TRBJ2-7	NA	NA	CALLAGSYEQYF	TGTGCCTTGTTAGCCGGATCCTACGAGCAGTACTTC
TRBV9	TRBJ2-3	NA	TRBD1	CASALFGQGGDTQYF	TGTGCCTCAGCACTATTCGGACAGGGGGGAGATACGCAGTATTTT
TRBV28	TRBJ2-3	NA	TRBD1	CASSSGTGPDTQYF	TGTGCCAGCAGTTCCGGGACAGGGCCAGATACGCAGTATTTT
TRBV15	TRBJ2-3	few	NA	CATRPTVPDTQYF	TGTGCCACCAGACCGACAGTCCCAGATACGCAGTATTTT
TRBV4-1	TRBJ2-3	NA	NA	CASSHDTRTDTQYF	TGCGCCAGCAGCCATGATACTAGGACAGATACGCAGTATTTT
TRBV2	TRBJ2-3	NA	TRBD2	CASSVRGLAGDPQYF	TGTGCCAGCAGTGTTAGAGGACTAGCGGGAGATCCGCAGTATTTT
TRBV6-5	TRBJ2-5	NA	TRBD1	CASSYSDRGWETQYF	TGTGCCAGCAGTTACTCCGACAGGGGCTGGGAGACCCAGTACTTC
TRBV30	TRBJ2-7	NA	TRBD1	CAWSNPSDRAHEQYF	TGTGCCTGGAGTAACCCCTCAGACAGGGCCCACGAGCAGTACTTC
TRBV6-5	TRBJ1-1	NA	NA	CASRSDRMNTEAFF	TGTGCCAGCAGATCCGACAGGATGAACACTGAAGCTTTCTTT
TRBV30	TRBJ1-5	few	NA	CAWSVDNVFQPQHF	TGTGCCTGGAGTGTAGACAATGTTTTTCAGCCCCAGCATTTT
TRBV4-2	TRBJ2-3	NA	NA	CASSQEKATRQYF	TGTGCCAGCAGCCAAGAAAAGGCGACTAGACAGTATTTT
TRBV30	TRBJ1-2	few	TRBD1	CAWSPNRGPNYGYTF	TGTGCCTGGAGCCCCAACAGGGGGCCAAACTATGGCTACACCTTC
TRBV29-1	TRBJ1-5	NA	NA	CSATTGYNQPQHF	TGCAGCGCCACGACAGGTTACAATCAGCCCCAGCATTTT
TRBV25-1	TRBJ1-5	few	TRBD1	CASSEGQAEFNQPQHF	TGTGCCAGCAGTGAGGGACAGGCCGAATTCAATCAGCCCCAGCATTTT
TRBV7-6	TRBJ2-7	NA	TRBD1	CASSPYRGHGEQYF	TGTGCCAGCAGCCCCTACAGGGGGCATGGGGAGCAGTACTTC
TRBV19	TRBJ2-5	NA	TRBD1	CASSADRGLETQYF	TGTGCCAGTAGTGCGGACAGGGGGCTGGAGACCCAGTACTTC
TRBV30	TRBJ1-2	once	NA	CAWSISRRTVLFNYGYTF	TGTGCCTGGAGTATCTCTCGGAGGACAGTCCTTTTTAACTATGGCTACACCTTC
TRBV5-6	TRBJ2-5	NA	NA	CASSLRLRFYQETQYF	TGTGCCAGCAGCTTAAGACTTAGATTTTACCAAGAGACCCAGTACTTC